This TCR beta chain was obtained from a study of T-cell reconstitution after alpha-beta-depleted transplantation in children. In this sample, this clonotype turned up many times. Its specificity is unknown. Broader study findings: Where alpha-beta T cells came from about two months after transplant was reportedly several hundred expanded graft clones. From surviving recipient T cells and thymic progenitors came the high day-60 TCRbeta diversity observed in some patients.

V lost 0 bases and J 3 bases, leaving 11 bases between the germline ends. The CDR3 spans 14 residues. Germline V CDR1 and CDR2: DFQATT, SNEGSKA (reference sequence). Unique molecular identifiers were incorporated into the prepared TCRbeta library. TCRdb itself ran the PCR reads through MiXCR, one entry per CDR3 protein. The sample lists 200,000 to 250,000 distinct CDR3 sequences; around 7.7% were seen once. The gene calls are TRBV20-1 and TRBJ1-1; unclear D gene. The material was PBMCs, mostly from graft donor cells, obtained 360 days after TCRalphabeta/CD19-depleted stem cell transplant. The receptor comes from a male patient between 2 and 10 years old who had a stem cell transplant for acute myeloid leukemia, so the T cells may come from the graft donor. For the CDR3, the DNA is TGCAGTGCTAGAGATGGGCCTATGGACACTGAAGCTTTCTTT. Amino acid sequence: CSARDGPMDTEAFF.